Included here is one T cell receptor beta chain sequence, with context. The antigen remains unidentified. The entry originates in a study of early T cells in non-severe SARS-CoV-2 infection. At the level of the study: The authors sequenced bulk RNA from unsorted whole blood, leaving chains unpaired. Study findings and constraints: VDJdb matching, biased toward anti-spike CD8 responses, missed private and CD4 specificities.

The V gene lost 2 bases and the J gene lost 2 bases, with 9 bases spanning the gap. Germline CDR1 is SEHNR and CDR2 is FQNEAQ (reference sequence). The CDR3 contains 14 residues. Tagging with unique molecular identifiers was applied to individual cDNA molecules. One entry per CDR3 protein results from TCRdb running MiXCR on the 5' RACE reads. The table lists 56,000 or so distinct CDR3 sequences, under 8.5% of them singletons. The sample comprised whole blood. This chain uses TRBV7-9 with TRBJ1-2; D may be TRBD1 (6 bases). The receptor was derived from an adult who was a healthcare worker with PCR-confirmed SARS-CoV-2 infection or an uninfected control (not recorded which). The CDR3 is CASSLRQENYGYTF. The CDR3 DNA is TGTGCCAGCAGCTTAAGACAGGAGAACTATGGCTACACCTTC. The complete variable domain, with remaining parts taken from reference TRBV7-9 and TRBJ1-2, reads DTGVSQNPRHKITKRGQNVTFRCDPISEHNRLYWYRQTLGQGPEFLTYFQNEAQLEKSRLLSDRFSAERPKGSFSTLEIQRTEQGDSAMYLCASSLRQENYGYTFGSGTRLTVV.